The sequence of this T cell receptor (beta chain) was determined in a study of cytomegalovirus exposure and HLA in healthy donors. Points from the study as a whole: 150 or so TCR beta chains were listed as cytomegalovirus-associated. As a later analysis showed, several of the most significant clusters appeared to be linked to common viral pathogens.

Both 60 Vbeta primers and 13 Jbeta primers went into the PCR. Libraries were prepared by immunoSEQ multiplex PCR; TCRdb keeps only in-frame clonotypes and omits some of them. The data contain around 210,000 clones, around 85% of them seen just once; the ten biggest clones take up roughly 1.5%. Germline V gene lookup returns CDR1 MNHEY and CDR2 SVGAGI. V shed 0 bases and J 6 bases; nucleotides not matched to a gene: 7. The CDR3 has 15 residues. Comment on this clone: Its cognate antigen is unknown.

The source is a man in his forties or fifties in good health and CMV-seronegative. The material sequenced was PBMCs. V gene TRBV6-5 combines with J gene TRBJ2-7; 8 bases line up with TRBD1. This CDR3 is CASSYSRGQGLEQYF. DNA of the CDR3: TGTGCCAGCAGTTACTCGCGAGGACAGGGTCTCGAGCAGTACTTC.